What follows are 4 T cell receptor beta chains derived from one specimen sequenced in a study of blood T cell repertoires in COVID-19. This table comes from immunoSEQ multiplex PCR, and its TCRdb copy is limited to in-frame clones, with some not included. Of about 190,000 clones listed, 80% are singletons. Sequencing was carried out using peripheral blood. The receptor set was obtained from a man between 60 and 75 years old with acute or convalescent COVID-19.

This chain joins TRBV3-1 (or the pseudogene TRBV3-2) and TRBJ1-6; tentatively, D is TRBD1 (6 bases). Trimming cost V 4 bases and J 0 bases, with 10 bases left between them. Germline V gene data show CDR1 as LGHDT and CDR2 as YNNKEL (reference sequence). CDR3 length: 16 residues. CDR3 loop: CASSPRGGSYNSPLHF. The CDR3 nucleotides read TGTGCCAGCAGCCCCCGAGGGGGCTCCTATAATTCACCCCTCCACTTT.

The table lists this clone with a few counts. The J gene is TRBJ2-7, the V gene TRBV7-9; TRBD2 aligns across 8 bases. The CDR3 loop spans 16 amino acids. Germline trimming cut 5 bases from V and 2 bases from J; bases unmatched to any gene: 11. CDR1 is SEHNR and CDR2 is FQNEAQ in the germline V gene (reference sequence). The CDR3 sequence is CASSPRGGGSTYEQYF. The CDR3 bases are TGTGCCAGCAGCCCCAGGGGCGGGGGGTCGACCTACGAGCAGTACTTC.

The chain recombines TRBV6-6 with TRBJ2-5; weak D call: TRBD1 (6 bases). Germline V lookup: CDR1 MNHNY, CDR2 SVGAGI (reference sequence). The CDR3 consists of 11 residues. Trimming took off 5 bases at V and 5 bases at J, with 6 bases between the two ends. In DNA form, the CDR3 reads TGTGCCAGCAGTACAGGGGAGACCCAGTACTTC. Translating it yields CASSTGETQYF.

The chain has TRBV9 and TRBJ2-2; possibly TRBD1 for D (5 bases). This CDR3 is 16 amino acids long. Germline CDR1 is SGDLS and CDR2 is YYNGEE. The V end was cut by 4 bases, the J end by 1 base, with 14 bases between. The CDR3: CASSPRSGQNTGELFF. The CDR3 nucleotides are TGTGCCAGCAGCCCCCGATCCGGACAGAACACCGGGGAGCTGTTTTTT.